These T cell receptor beta chains were read from a single sample in a study of CD4+ T cells in melanoma. The assay was immunoSEQ multiplex PCR, and TCRdb's table has in-frame clones only and misses some. The repertoire has some 14,000 clones, over 80% of them found once; the top ten carry 5.5% to 6.5%. Sequences were obtained from cells from a culture (not recorded whether cultured in vitro). The receptor source for this set is a human donor with melanoma. CDR3s include the opening cysteine and the closing phenylalanine or tryptophan. A D gene is named only where the DNA matches it firmly. Not every row has a clone size; where given, it reads once, few, many or a size class.

size,V,J,D,DNA,CDR3
-,TRBV7-6,TRBJ2-2,TRBD1,TGTGCCAGCAGCCCGACAGGGGGCTACACCGGGGAGCTGTTTTTT,CASSPTGGYTGELFF
-,TRBV18,TRBJ2-4,-,TGTGCCAGCTCAATTCAGGAGAGGAAAAACATTCAGTACTTC,CASSIQERKNIQYF
-,TRBV18,TRBJ1-2,TRBD1,TGTGCCAGCTCACAAGGACAGGGTAGTTTTGGCTACACCTTC,CASSQGQGSFGYTF
-,TRBV9,TRBJ1-2,-,TGTGCCAGCAGCGCTTACGCCGGGACTACAGAAGGCTACACCTTC,CASSAYAGTTEGYTF
-,TRBV5-1,TRBJ2-2,-,TGCGCCAGCAGCCCGGGGCAGGGAAGGACCGGGGAGCTGTTTTTT,CASSPGQGRTGELFF
-,TRBV19,TRBJ1-5,-,TGTGCCAGTAGTAGGGCCGTAGACAATCAGCCCCAGCATTTT,CASSRAVDNQPQHF
once,TRBV4-1,TRBJ1-2,TRBD1,TGCGCCAGCAGCCAAGGGACAGGGACGCGAGGCTACACCTTC,CASSQGTGTRGYTF
medium-sized,TRBV2,TRBJ2-1,TRBD2,TGTGCCAGCAGTGACGAAGGGACTAGCGGGCGCAATGAGCAGTTCTTC,CASSDEGTSGRNEQFF
-,TRBV18,TRBJ1-2,-,TGTGCCAGCTCACGAGGAGTCCGGGCGTCTACTAACTATGGCTACACCTTC,CASSRGVRASTNYGYTF
-,TRBV5-1,TRBJ2-5,-,TGCGCCAGTTCCGGAGGGGGTTCAGAGACCCAGTACTTC,CASSGGGSETQYF
-,TRBV7-8,TRBJ2-2,-,TGTGCCAGCAGCTTAGACGGGGCTGCGAACACCGGGGAGCTGTTTTTT,CASSLDGAANTGELFF
-,TRBV11-2,TRBJ2-7,-,TGTGCCAGCAGCCTATCGAGGCGCGACGAGCAGTACTTC,CASSLSRRDEQYF
few,TRBV30,TRBJ1-1,-,TGTGCCCGGCGACTAACAGGGACCACTGAAGCTTTCTTT,CARRLTGTTEAFF
-,TRBV27,TRBJ1-2,TRBD1,TGTGCCAGCAGTGCACAGGGGGCCTATGGCTACACCTTC,CASSAQGAYGYTF
-,TRBV7-6,TRBJ2-2,-,TGTGCCAGCAGCTTAGTCGCCCAGAACACCGGGGAGCTGTTTTTT,CASSLVAQNTGELFF
-,TRBV6-6,TRBJ1-1,TRBD1,TGTGCCAGCAGCTGGGACAGGAACACTGAAGCTTTCTTT,CASSWDRNTEAFF
once,TRBV7-6,TRBJ2-3,TRBD2,TGTGCCAGCAGCTTAAGGCTAGCGGGTGGCACAGATACGCAGTATTTT,CASSLRLAGGTDTQYF
-,TRBV5-5,TRBJ2-5,TRBD2,TGTGCCAGCAGCTTGTCCGGCGGGGGGGGAACACGTTACTTC,CASSLSGGGGTRYF
-,TRBV19,TRBJ2-1,-,TGTGCCAGCACCCGGGGGTTATCGGGGGGCCTCTACAATGAGCAGTTCTTC,CASTRGLSGGLYNEQFF
-,TRBV30,TRBJ2-5,-,TGTGCCTGGGATCTAGGAGAAGAGACCCAGTACTTC,CAWDLGEETQYF
-,TRBV5-1,TRBJ2-1,-,TGCGCCAGCAGGGGGGACACCTACAATGAGCAGTTCTTC,CASRGDTYNEQFF
-,TRBV7-9,TRBJ2-7,-,TGTGCCAGCAGCTTAGGCACAGGGCTTAGCCACGAGCAGTACTTC,CASSLGTGLSHEQYF
-,TRBV11-2,TRBJ1-2,TRBD1,TGTGCCAGCAGCTTAGCCGGACAGGGGAAAAGGACTAACTATGGCTACACCTTC,CASSLAGQGKRTNYGYTF
-,TRBV10-3,TRBJ1-5,-,TGTGCCATCAGTGAGAACAATCAGCCCCAGCATTTT,CAISENNQPQHF
-,TRBV5-4,TRBJ1-2,-,TGTGCCAGCAACGATGACAGGTCAACGAGGGGCTACACCTTC,CASNDDRSTRGYTF
-,TRBV5-1,TRBJ2-7,-,TGCGCCAGCAGCTTGGGGGTCGCGGCATGGACAGACTACGAGCAGTACTTC,CASSLGVAAWTDYEQYF
-,TRBV6-5,TRBJ2-7,-,TGTGCCAGCAGTGGGACCCTTGATAGTGAGCAGTACTTC,CASSGTLDSEQYF
-,TRBV6-6,TRBJ2-2,-,TGTGCCAGCAGTCGACAGTCCGCGAACACCGGGGAGCTGTTTTTT,CASSRQSANTGELFF
-,TRBV7-3,TRBJ2-1,-,TGTGCCAGCAGCTTACCGCTGCAGGGAGTTCTGTTCTTC,CASSLPLQGVLFF
-,TRBV6-5,TRBJ1-2,-,TGTGCCAGCAGTTCCGGGACCCTGAGTTACACCTTC,CASSSGTLSYTF
-,TRBV20-1,TRBJ1-1,-,TGCAGTGCAAGGCAGGCACAAGAAGCTTTCTTT,CSARQAQEAFF
-,TRBV30,TRBJ1-5,-,TGTGCCTGGAGTGTACGCGGGCAGCTCATACATAGCAATCAGCCCCAGCATTTT,CAWSVRGQLIHSNQPQHF
few,TRBV5-1,TRBJ2-1,TRBD1,TGCGCCAGCAGCTTGCAGGGGGCTCTGTACAATGAGCAGTTCTTC,CASSLQGALYNEQFF
-,TRBV10-3,TRBJ2-7,TRBD1,TGTGCCATCAGAGCCGGGACAGGGGACTCCTACGAGCAGTACTTC,CAIRAGTGDSYEQYF
-,TRBV5-1,TRBJ2-7,-,TGCGCCAGCAGCGTGGCCGGCTACGAGCAGTACTTC,CASSVAGYEQYF
-,TRBV5-5,TRBJ1-2,-,TGTGCCAGCAGCTTGGAGCCCGCGAGGGGCTACACCTTC,CASSLEPARGYTF
-,TRBV29-1,TRBJ2-3,-,TGCAGCGTTGAAGAAAAGAGAATCACAGATACGCAGTATTTT,CSVEEKRITDTQYF
-,TRBV5-1,TRBJ1-4,TRBD1,TGCGCCAGCAGCCGCGGGACAGGGATGACTAATGAAAAACTGTTTTTT,CASSRGTGMTNEKLFF
-,TRBV7-2,TRBJ1-2,-,TGTGCCAGCAGCCCAAACCCGGGATATGGCTACACCTTC,CASSPNPGYGYTF
-,TRBV5-1,TRBJ2-3,TRBD2,TGCGCCAGCAGCAGGGGACTAGCGGGGGGGAGCACAGATACGCAGTATTTT,CASSRGLAGGSTDTQYF
-,TRBV10-3,TRBJ1-6,TRBD1,TGTGCCACGCTACAGGGGGATAGGATGGTCCTCCACTTT,CATLQGDRMVLHF
-,TRBV19,TRBJ2-5,-,TGTGCCAGTAGTATAGCGGCGTCCCAAGAGACCCAGTACTTC,CASSIAASQETQYF
-,TRBV12-5,TRBJ1-5,-,TGTGCTAGTGGTTTTGGGGGCTGGCCGGAAGGAAATCAGCCCCAGCATTTT,CASGFGGWPEGNQPQHF